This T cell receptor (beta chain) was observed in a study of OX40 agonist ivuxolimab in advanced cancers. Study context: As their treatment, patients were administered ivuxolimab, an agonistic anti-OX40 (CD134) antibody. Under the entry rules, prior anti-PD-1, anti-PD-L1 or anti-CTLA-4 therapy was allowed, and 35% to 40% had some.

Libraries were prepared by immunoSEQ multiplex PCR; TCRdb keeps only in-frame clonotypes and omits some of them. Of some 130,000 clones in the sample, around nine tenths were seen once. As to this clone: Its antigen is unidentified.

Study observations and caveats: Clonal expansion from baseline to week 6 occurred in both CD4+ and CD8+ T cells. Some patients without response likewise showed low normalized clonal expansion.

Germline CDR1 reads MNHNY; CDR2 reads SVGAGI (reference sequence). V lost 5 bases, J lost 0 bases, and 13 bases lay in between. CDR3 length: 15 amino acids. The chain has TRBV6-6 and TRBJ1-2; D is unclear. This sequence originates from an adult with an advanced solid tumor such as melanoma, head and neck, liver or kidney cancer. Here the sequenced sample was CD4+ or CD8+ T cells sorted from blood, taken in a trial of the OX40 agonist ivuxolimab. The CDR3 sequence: CASSTGAYTNYGYTF. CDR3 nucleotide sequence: TGTGCCAGCAGTACCGGAGCCTATACTAACTATGGCTACACCTTC.